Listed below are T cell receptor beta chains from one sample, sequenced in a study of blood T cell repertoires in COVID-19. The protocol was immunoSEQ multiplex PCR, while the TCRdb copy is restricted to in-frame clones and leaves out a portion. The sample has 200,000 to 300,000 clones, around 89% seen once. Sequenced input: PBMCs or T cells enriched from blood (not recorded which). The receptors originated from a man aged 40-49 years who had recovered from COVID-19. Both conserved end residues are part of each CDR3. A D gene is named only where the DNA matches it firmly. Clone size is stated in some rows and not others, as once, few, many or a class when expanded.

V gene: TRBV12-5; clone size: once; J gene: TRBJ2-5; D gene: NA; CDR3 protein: CASGHRLESGTQYF; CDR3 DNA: TGTGCTAGTGGTCATAGACTAGAGTCGGGGACCCAGTACTTC
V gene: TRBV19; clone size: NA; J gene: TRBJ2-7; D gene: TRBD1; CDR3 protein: CASSTSTGEPYEQYF; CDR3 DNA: TGTGCCAGTAGTACCTCCACAGGGGAACCCTACGAGCAGTACTTC
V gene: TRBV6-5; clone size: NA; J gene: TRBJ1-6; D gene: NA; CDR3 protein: CASSYSGDNSPLHF; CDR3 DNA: TGTGCCAGCAGTTACTCAGGGGATAATTCACCCCTCCACTTT
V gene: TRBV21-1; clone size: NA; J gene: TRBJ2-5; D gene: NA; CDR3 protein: CASNPGLAGDGCQETQYF; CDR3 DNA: TGTGCCAGCAACCCGGGACTAGCGGGAGATGGGTGCCAAGAGACCCAGTACTTC
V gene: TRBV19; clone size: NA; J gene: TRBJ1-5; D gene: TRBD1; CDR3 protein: CASSGTGIQPQHF; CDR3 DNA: TGTGCCAGTAGTGGGACAGGGATTCAGCCCCAGCATTTT
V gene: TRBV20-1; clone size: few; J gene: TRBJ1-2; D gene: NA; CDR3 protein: CSARQAYGYTF; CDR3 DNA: TGCAGTGCTCGACAGGCCTATGGCTACACCTTC
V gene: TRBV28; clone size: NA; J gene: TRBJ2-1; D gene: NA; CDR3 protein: CASSSSTGTIYGNEQFF; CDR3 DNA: TGTGCCAGCAGTTCCTCCACGGGAACAATATATGGTAATGAGCAGTTCTTC
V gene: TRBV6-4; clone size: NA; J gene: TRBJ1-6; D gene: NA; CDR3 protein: CASSEIGGDNSPLHF; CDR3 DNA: TGTGCCAGCAGTGAAATAGGAGGGGACAATTCACCCCTCCACTTT
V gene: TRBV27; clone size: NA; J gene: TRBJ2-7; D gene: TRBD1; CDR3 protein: CASSLSGTGVSYEQYF; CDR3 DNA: TGTGCCAGCAGTTTATCCGGGACAGGGGTTTCCTACGAGCAGTACTTC
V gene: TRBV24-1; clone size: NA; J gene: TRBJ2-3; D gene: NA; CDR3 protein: CATSDLQGFTDTQYF; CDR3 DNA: TGTGCCACCAGTGACCTACAGGGTTTCACAGATACGCAGTATTTT